The 18 T cell receptor beta chains presented below share a single source sample, sequenced in a study of T cells in women clearing cervical HPV infection. This table comes from immunoSEQ multiplex PCR, and its TCRdb copy is limited to in-frame clones, with some not included. The listing contains tens of thousands of clones. Sequences were obtained from blood buffy coat. These receptors were taken from a woman aged 18 to 69 with a cervical HPV16 infection that either progressed to CIN3+ or cleared (not recorded which).

On this clone itself: The read terminates 3 residues ahead of where the CDR3 ends, so the germline J gene completes it. The V call is TRBV7-9, the J call TRBJ2-5, with TRBD2 matching 10 bases. V lost 4 bases and J lost 4; bases outside the gene matches: 6. The germline V gene has CDR1 SEHNR and CDR2 FQNEAQ (reference sequence). The CDR3 spans 15 residues. The CDR3 DNA, read in part, is TGTGCCAGCAGCTCAGCTAGCGGGAGTGGAGAGACC. Translating it yields CASSSASGSGET. The CDR3 as a whole reads CASSSASGSGETQYF.

Note on this clone: The read ends 3 residues before the CDR3 terminus; that terminus is restored from the germline J gene. The chain joins TRBV19 to TRBJ1-5; TRBD1 matches 9 bases. V lost 3 bases to trimming and J lost 3 bases; unmatched junction nucleotides: 6. Germline CDR1 is LNHDA and CDR2 is SQIVND (reference sequence). The CDR3 length is 16 residues. The CDR3 reads CASSIPGQGINQPQHF. The CDR3 DNA, read in part, is TGTGCCAGTAGTATTCCCGGACAGGGGATCAATCAGCCC.

Of note for this clone: The read falls 3 residues short of the CDR3 end, and the missing part is taken from the germline J gene. The V call is TRBV2, the J call TRBJ2-7; 10 nucleotides match TRBD2. V gave up 4 bases and J gave up 0 bases; unmatched junction bases: 6. This CDR3 region has 16 residues. Germline loops: CDR1 SNHLY, CDR2 FYNNEI. CDR3 sequence: CASSGVTSGSSYEQYF. The DNA read from the CDR3 is TGTGCCAGCAGTGGAGTGACTAGCGGGTCCTCCTACGAG. Together with reference TRBV2 and TRBJ2-7, the CDR3 gives the full variable domain: EPEVTQTPSHQVTQMGQEVILRCVPISNHLYFYWYRQILGQKVEFLVSFYNNEISEKSEIFDDQFSVERPDGSNFTLKIRSTKLEDSAMYFCASSGVTSGSSYEQYFGPGTRLTVT.

Comment on this clone: The CDR3 extends 3 residues past the end of the read, so its final part is completed from the germline J gene. The chain carries TRBV2 and TRBJ1-2; D gene uncertain. The germline V gene encodes CDR1 SNHLY and CDR2 FYNNEI. The germline V and J ends were trimmed by 4 bases and 4 bases, with 7 bases remaining between them. The CDR3 loop spans 12 amino acids. CDR3 DNA, as far as it was read: TGTGCCAGCAGTGCGCACAGCTATGGC. Protein sequence: CASSAHSYG. The entire CDR3 reads CASSAHSYGYTF.

Worth noting for this clone: The CDR3 end is not reached by the read, which stops 3 residues before it; the germline J gene fills it in. The chain has TRBV9 and TRBJ2-1; 7 nucleotides agree with TRBD2. This CDR3 spans 14 amino acids. Per the germline V gene, CDR1 is SGDLS and CDR2 is YYNGEE. The trim removed 4 bases at V and 5 bases at J, leaving 6 bases unmatched. The DNA read from the CDR3 is TGTGCCAGCAGCCTCGGACTAGTAAACAATGAG. Residues: CASSLGLVNNE. The CDR3 reads in full as CASSLGLVNNEQFF.

Turning to this clone: The observed sequence ends 3 residues before the CDR3 terminus, with the missing tail filled in from the germline J gene. The chain has TRBV20-1 and TRBJ1-2, with a weak D call TRBD1 (5 bases). V shed 0 bases and J shed 2 bases, with 13 bases lying between them. The CDR3 sequence is 15 residues long. Per the germline V gene, CDR1 is DFQATT and CDR2 is SNEGSKA (reference sequence). The CDR3 DNA, read in part, is TGCAGTGCTAGAGATCTGGTAGGGGCCAACTATGGC. Translation gives CSARDLVGANYG. The entire CDR3 sequence reads CSARDLVGANYGYTF.

As regards this clone: The read ends 3 residues shy of where the CDR3 ends; the end is completed using the germline J gene. The J gene is TRBJ2-7, the V gene TRBV13, with TRBD1 as a possible D gene (6 bases). The germline V and J ends were trimmed by 0 bases and 3 bases, with 12 bases remaining between them. Germline V CDR1 and CDR2: PRHDT, FYEKMQ (reference sequence). The CDR3 has 15 residues. CDR3 loop: CASSLGFGQSYEQYF. The sequenced CDR3 bases are TGTGCCAGCAGCTTAGGCTTCGGACAGAGCTACGAG.

Comments on this clone: The read halts 3 residues ahead of the CDR3 end, with the missing end drawn from the germline J gene. The rearrangement joins TRBV2 to TRBJ1-4, with D unresolved. This CDR3 is built from 17 residues. The V and J ends lost 2 bases and 0 bases respectively, with 13 bases between them. Germline CDR1 reads SNHLY; CDR2 reads FYNNEI. Here the CDR3 reads CASSEYGFKPTNEKLFF. Partial CDR3 DNA: TGTGCCAGCAGTGAATATGGCTTTAAACCAACTAATGAAAAA.

As for this clone: The CDR3 end is not reached by the read, which stops 3 residues before it; the germline J gene fills it in. This chain joins TRBV15 and TRBJ2-1, with D possibly being TRBD1 (6 bases). V lost 4 bases and J 6 bases, leaving 13 bases between the germline ends. CDR1 LNHNV and CDR2 YYDKDF come from the germline V gene (reference sequence). The CDR3 has 14 residues. Partial CDR3 DNA: TGTGCCACCAGCAAACAGGGAACCCGCAATGAG. The encoded protein is CATSKQGTRNE. The CDR3, in full, reads CATSKQGTRNEQFF.

Regarding this clone: Read data end 3 residues before the CDR3 end; the end is taken from the germline J gene. V and J are TRBV7-3 and TRBJ2-1; TRBD2 aligns across 7 bases. CDR1 SGHTA and CDR2 FQGTGA come from the germline V gene. CDR3 size: 17 residues. V gave up 2 bases and J gave up 5 bases; unmatched junction bases: 12. The DNA read from the CDR3 is TGTGCCAGCAGCTTATGGGGGGGGGACTCGGGCGACAATGAG. This sequence encodes CASSLWGGDSGDNE. The complete CDR3 protein is CASSLWGGDSGDNEQFF.

Concerning this clone: The observed sequence ends 3 residues before the CDR3 terminus, with the missing tail filled in from the germline J gene. J is TRBJ1-2 and V is TRBV9; D uncertain. Trimming took off 9 bases at V and 4 bases at J, with 13 bases between the two ends. Germline V gene lookup returns CDR1 SGDLS and CDR2 YYNGEE. The CDR3 covers 12 residues. The chain's CDR3 is CATHGVSYGYTF. The part of the CDR3 DNA that was read is TGTGCCACCCACGGTGTCTCCTATGGC.

As to this clone: The read finishes 3 residues shy of the CDR3 end, and the germline J gene is used to complete it. The rearrangement uses TRBV7-2 and TRBJ2-3; 7 nucleotides line up with TRBD2. Trimming cost V 5 bases and J 2 bases; bases outside gene matches: 4. Germline assignment: CDR1 SGHTA and CDR2 FQGNSA. This CDR3 region has 14 residues. CDR3 sequence: CASSTLANTDTQYF. Partial CDR3 DNA: TGTGCCAGCAGCACACTAGCGAACACAGATACG.

Concerning this clone: Read data end 3 residues before the CDR3 end; the end is taken from the germline J gene. This chain uses TRBV6-4 with TRBJ2-1; TRBD2 agrees at 11 bases. V lost 6 bases and J lost 8; bases outside the gene matches: 9. The CDR3 spans 15 residues. Germline V CDR1 and CDR2: MRHNA, SNTAGT. CDR3 bases read: TGTGCCAGCAGCTCCCTAGCGGGAGGAATGTATGAG. This sequence encodes CASSSLAGGMYE. The complete CDR3 protein is CASSSLAGGMYEQFF.

To note about this clone: The read falls 3 residues short of the CDR3 end, and the missing part is taken from the germline J gene. V gene TRBV5-6 combines with J gene TRBJ2-1; TRBD1 agrees at 11 bases. V was pared by 4 bases and J by 7 bases, with 7 bases of the junction left unmatched. This CDR3 has 15 residues. CDR1 and CDR2 from the germline V gene are SGHDT and YYEEEE. The CDR3 here is CASSASGTGGNEQFF. The CDR3 DNA, read in part, is TGTGCCAGCAGCGCTTCCGGGACAGGGGGAAATGAG.

For this clone: The read terminates 3 residues before the CDR3 end, so the remaining end is supplied by the germline J gene. The rearrangement links TRBV18 to TRBJ2-2; 12 bases line up with TRBD1. This CDR3 comprises 16 residues. Germline CDR1 reads KGHSH; CDR2 reads LQKENI. After removal of 6 bases from V and 4 bases from J, the junction contained 6 bases not matched to a gene. The sequenced part of the CDR3 DNA is TGTGCCAGCTCCCGACCGGGACAGGGGGCCACCGGGGAG. Protein: CASSRPGQGATGE. The whole CDR3 protein is CASSRPGQGATGELFF.

On this clone itself: Read coverage stops 3 residues before the CDR3 terminus; the germline J gene supplies the remainder. V is TRBV7-9 and J is TRBJ1-2, with 7 bases fitting TRBD1. Germline-derived CDR1 and CDR2 are SEHNR and FQNEAQ (reference sequence). CDR3 length: 15 residues. CDR3 sequence: CASSFGTASSYDYTF. CDR3 bases read: TGTGCCAGCAGTTTTGGGACAGCATCTTCCTACGAC.

Comment on this clone: The DNA ends 3 residues before the CDR3 does, and the rest of the CDR3 is filled in from the germline J gene. V and J are TRBV5-1 and TRBJ1-6; possibly TRBD1 for D (6 bases). CDR3 length: 16 residues. Germline CDR1 and CDR2: SGHRS and YFSETQ. Trimming left V 4 bases short and J 6 bases short, with 17 bases between. The CDR3 reads CASSNGGPRSNSPLHF. The CDR3 DNA, read in part, is TGCGCCAGCAGCAACGGGGGGCCTCGATCTAATTCACCC.

On this clone: With the read ending 3 residues before the CDR3 end, the germline J gene is used to fill in that end. The V and J genes are TRBV7-6 and TRBJ1-1; TRBD1 might be the D (5 bases). The CDR3 has 14 amino acids. V lost 1 base and J lost 6, with 12 bases in between. Looked up from germline, CDR1 is SGHVS and CDR2 is FNYEAQ. The sequenced part of the CDR3 DNA is TGTGCCAGCAGCTTAGAGGGGCCCAGCGCTGAA. Translated, it gives CASSLEGPSAE. In full, the CDR3 is CASSLEGPSAEAFF.